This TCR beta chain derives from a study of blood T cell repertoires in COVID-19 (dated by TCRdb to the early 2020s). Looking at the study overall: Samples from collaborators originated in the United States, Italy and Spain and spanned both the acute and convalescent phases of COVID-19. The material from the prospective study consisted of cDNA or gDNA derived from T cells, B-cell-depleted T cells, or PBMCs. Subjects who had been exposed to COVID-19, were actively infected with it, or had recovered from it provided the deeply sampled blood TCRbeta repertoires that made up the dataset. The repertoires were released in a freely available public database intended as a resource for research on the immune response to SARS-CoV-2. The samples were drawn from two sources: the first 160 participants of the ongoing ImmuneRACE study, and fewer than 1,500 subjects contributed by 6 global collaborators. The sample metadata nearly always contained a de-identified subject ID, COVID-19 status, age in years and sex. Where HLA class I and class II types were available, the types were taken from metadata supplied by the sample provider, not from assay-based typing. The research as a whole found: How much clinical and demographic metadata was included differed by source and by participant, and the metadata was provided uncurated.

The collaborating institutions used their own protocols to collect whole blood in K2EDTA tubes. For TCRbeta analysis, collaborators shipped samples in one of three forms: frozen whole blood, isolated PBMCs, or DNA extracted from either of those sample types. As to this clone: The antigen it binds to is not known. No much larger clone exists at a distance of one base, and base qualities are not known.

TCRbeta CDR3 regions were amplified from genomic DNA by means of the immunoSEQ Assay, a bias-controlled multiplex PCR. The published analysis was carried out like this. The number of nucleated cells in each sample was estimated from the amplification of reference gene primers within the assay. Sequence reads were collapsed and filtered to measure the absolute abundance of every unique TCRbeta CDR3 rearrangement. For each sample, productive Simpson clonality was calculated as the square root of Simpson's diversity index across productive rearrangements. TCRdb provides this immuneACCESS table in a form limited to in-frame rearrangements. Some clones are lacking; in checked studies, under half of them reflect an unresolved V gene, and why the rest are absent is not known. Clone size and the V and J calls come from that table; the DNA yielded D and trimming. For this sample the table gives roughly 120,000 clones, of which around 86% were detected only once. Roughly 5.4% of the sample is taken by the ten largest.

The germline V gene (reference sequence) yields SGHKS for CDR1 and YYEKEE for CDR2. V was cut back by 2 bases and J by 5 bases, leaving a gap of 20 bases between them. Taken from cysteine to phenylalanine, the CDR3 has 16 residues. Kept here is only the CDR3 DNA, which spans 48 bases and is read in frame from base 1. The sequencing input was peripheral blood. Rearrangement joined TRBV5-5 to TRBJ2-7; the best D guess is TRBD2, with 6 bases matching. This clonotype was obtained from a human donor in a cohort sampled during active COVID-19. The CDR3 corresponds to CASSLNPLAKGHEQYF. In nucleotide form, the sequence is TGTGCCAGCAGCTTAAATCCCCTAGCGAAGGGGCACGAGCAGTACTTC.